These 14 T cell receptor beta chains came from one sample sequenced in a study of molecular identifiers for immune sequencing clone quantification (dated by TCRdb to 2016 to 2019). Library generation was performed with PCR. Sequencer: Illumina HiSeq 4000. TCRdb took the public reads, trimmed them with fastp at Q25, ran MiXCR for clone calling and kept in-frame beta chains. All rows with the same CDR3 protein become a single entry with the most common DNA and genes. In this sample the table shows over 600,000 distinct CDR3 sequences, nearly 20% of which occur a single time. The ten largest clones represent 0.85% of the sample. Sample: naive CD8+ T cells from blood, with Jurkat cell RNA spiked in. The sample's cell subset or site label, decoded: FACS-sorted CD8+CD4-CCR7+CD45RA+ naive T cells. The receptors here all came from a human donor in good health. Some libraries in this study had Jurkat cell RNA spiked in.

This clonotype was seen only once. A read error may be the cause here, since a much bigger clone is one base away. The chain links TRBV5-6 to TRBJ2-7; D remains unclear. The CDR3 sequence is 12 residues long. V lost 1 base to trimming and J lost 5 bases, with 7 bases between them. Per germline, CDR1 SGHDT and CDR2 YYEEEE. In DNA, the CDR3 is TGTGCCAGCAGCTTGTATCACCACGAGCAGTACTTC. The encoded protein is CASSLYHHEQYF.

This clonotype was counted many times. The CDR3 nucleotides read TGTGCCACCAGTGAAGGGGAAGGTGAGCAGTTCTTC. Protein: CATSEGEGEQFF. V gene TRBV15 combines with J gene TRBJ2-1, with D possibly being TRBD1 (5 bases). Looked up from germline, CDR1 is LNHNV and CDR2 is YYDKDF (reference sequence). Between the trimmed V and J ends, which lost 6 bases and 9 bases, there was a span of 12 bases. The CDR3 is 12 amino acids.

This clonotype was counted between two and nine times. V usage is TRBV7-9 and J usage is TRBJ2-2; TRBD1 agrees at 11 bases. V lost 5 bases, J lost 6 bases, and 5 bases stayed unmatched. CDR1 and CDR2 from the germline V gene are SEHNR and FQNEAQ (reference sequence). CDR3 length: 15 residues. CDR3 region: CASSRRDRGSGELFF. The DNA for the CDR3 is TGTGCCAGCAGCCGACGGGACAGGGGGTCCGGGGAGCTGTTTTTT.

As regards this clonotype: Since a much larger clone is just one base distant, this may be a read error. The chain employs TRBV20-1 and TRBJ2-3; D call uncertain. The V end was cut by 8 bases, the J end by 1 base, with 25 bases between. The CDR3 consists of 17 residues. Looked up from germline, CDR1 is DFQATT and CDR2 is SNEGSKA (reference sequence). The CDR3 protein is CSKRAGLRSLGTDTQYF. Here the CDR3 DNA reads TGCAGTAAACGCGCCGGGCTACGGTCCCTTGGCACAGATACGCAGTATTTT.

CDR3 loop: CASSWEGGSSYNEQFF. The DNA for the CDR3 is TGTGCCAGCAGCTGGGAGGGAGGGAGCTCCTACAATGAGCAGTTCTTC. This sequence joins TRBV28 and TRBJ2-1, with 7 bases matching TRBD2. This CDR3 has 16 residues. Germline CDR1 MDHEN, CDR2 SYDVKM. Trimming removed 6 bases from V and 0 bases from J; junction bases left unmatched: 8.

This clonotype was detected many times. The chain recombines TRBV6-2 or TRBV6-3 with TRBJ1-1; D uncertain. CDR1 is MNHEY and CDR2 is SVGEGT in the germline V gene. The CDR3 loop spans 13 amino acids. With 6 bases removed from V and 7 bases from J, the gap between germline ends came to 15 bases. This chain's CDR3 is CASSIIGVIEAFF. The CDR3 bases are TGTGCCAGCAGCATAATCGGGGTAATTGAAGCTTTCTTT.

This clonotype came up a few times. The CDR3 nucleotides read TGTGCCAGCAGTTCCCGGGACAGGGGCGAGCAGTACTTC. Translation gives CASSSRDRGEQYF. The V gene is TRBV12-3 or TRBV12-4, the J gene TRBJ2-7; 10 nucleotides align to TRBD1. CDR3 length equals 13 residues. With V trimmed by 4 bases and J by 6 bases, 3 bases remained unmatched.

This clonotype occurred many times. CDR3 sequence reads: CASSLALLTMLTRDRGYEQYF. In DNA form, the CDR3 reads TGTGCCAGCAGTTTAGCGCTTTTGACCATGTTAACCCGGGACAGGGGGTACGAGCAGTACTTC. The V call is TRBV12-3 or TRBV12-4, the J call TRBJ2-7, with 11 bases identical to TRBD1. The ends lost 0 bases at V and 4 bases at J; junction bases unmatched: 20. The CDR3 runs 21 residues.

At least ten counts were recorded for this clonotype. The J gene is TRBJ1-1, the V gene TRBV19; no clear D. CDR1 and CDR2 (germline): LNHDA, SQIVND (reference sequence). The V gene lost 3 bases and the J gene lost 1 base, with 9 bases spanning the gap. The CDR3 sequence is 14 residues long. This CDR3 is CASSITLANTEAFF. The CDR3 coding sequence is TGTGCCAGTAGTATCACCCTAGCGAACACTGAAGCTTTCTTT.

Many counts were recorded for this clonotype. The CDR3 loop is CASSPERTNEKLFF. The CDR3 DNA sequence: TGCGCCAGCAGCCCTGAGAGGACTAATGAAAAACTGTTTTTT. The chain recombines TRBV4-3 with TRBJ1-4, with D hard to call. The CDR3 is made up of 14 amino acids. The germline gives CDR1 LGHNA, CDR2 YSLEER. The V end was cut by 4 bases, the J end by 2 bases, with 8 bases between.

A remark on this clonotype: One junction end does not reproduce the germline sequence, and a read error may be involved. The chain combines TRBV6-2 or TRBV6-3 with TRBJ2-5, with 10 bases that match TRBD1. Looked up from germline, CDR1 is MNHEY and CDR2 is SVGEGT. CDR3 length: 15 residues. Here the CDR3 DNA reads TGTACCAGCAGCTCCGGGACAGGGGTTCGAGAGACCCAGTACTTC. Translation gives CTSSSGTGVRETQYF.

The rearrangement uses TRBV5-4 and TRBJ2-7; no firm D call. Trimming took 1 base from V and 0 from J, leaving 11 bases between them. This CDR3 has 15 residues. Germline CDR1 is SGHNT and CDR2 is YYREEE (reference sequence). CDR3 in amino acids: CASSLFTRDSYEQYF. In nucleotides, the CDR3 is TGTGCCAGCAGCTTGTTTACAAGGGACTCCTACGAGCAGTACTTC.

In its sample, this clonotype was seen many times. This sequence joins TRBV6-5 and TRBJ2-7; TRBD2 agrees at 9 bases. V trimming: 6 bases; J trimming: 2 bases; junction bases outside the gene matches: 11. The CDR3 runs to 16 residues. Germline CDR1 reads MNHEY; CDR2 reads SVGAGI. The CDR3 spells CASSSRFSGGPYEQYF. The DNA for the CDR3 is TGTGCCAGCAGCTCACGCTTCAGCGGGGGGCCCTACGAGCAGTACTTC.

The chain employs TRBV19 and TRBJ2-1; D possibly corresponds to TRBD2 (5 bases). The CDR3 totals 15 residues. Germline loops: CDR1 LNHDA, CDR2 SQIVND (reference sequence). Trimming removed 3 bases at V and 8 bases at J, with 17 bases between. The CDR3 protein is CASSIDPGPRDEQFF. The CDR3 bases are TGTGCCAGTAGTATCGATCCGGGCCCGAGGGATGAGCAGTTCTTC.